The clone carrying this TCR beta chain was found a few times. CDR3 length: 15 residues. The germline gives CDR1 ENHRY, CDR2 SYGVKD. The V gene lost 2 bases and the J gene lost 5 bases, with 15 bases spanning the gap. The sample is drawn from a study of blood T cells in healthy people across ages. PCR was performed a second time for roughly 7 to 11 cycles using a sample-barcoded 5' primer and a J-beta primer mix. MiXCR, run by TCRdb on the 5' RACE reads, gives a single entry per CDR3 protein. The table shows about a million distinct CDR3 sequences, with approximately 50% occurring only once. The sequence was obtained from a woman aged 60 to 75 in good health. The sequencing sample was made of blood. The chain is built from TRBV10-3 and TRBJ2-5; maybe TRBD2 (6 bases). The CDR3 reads CAISERGQRAETQYF. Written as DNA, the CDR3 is TGTGCCATCAGTGAGAGAGGGCAGCGGGCGGAGACCCAGTACTTC.